This is a list of T cell receptor beta chains from one sample in a study of T cells in localized non-small cell lung cancer. Sequenced by immunoSEQ multiplex PCR; TCRdb stores in-frame clones only, minus some. Of approximately 80,000 clones listed, more than 75% were seen once; the top ten hold roughly 9.8%. The sample consisted of peripheral blood, taken before any cancer treatment. Receptors were obtained from an older female donor with stage I lung adenocarcinoma. Each CDR3 is given with its conserved first and last residue. A D gene is named only where the DNA matches it firmly. The size entry is marked missing in some rows and otherwise reads once, few, many or a size class.

>TRBV2|-|TRBD1|TRBJ1-5
CASAGTEGVQPQHF
TGTGCCAGTGCCGGGACAGAGGGTGTACAGCCCCAGCATTTT
>TRBV10-3|once|-|TRBJ2-5
CAISEENSQETQYF
TGTGCCATCAGTGAGGAAAACAGCCAAGAGACCCAGTACTTC
>TRBV19|-|-|TRBJ1-5
CASNLQGNQPQHF
TGTGCCAGTAACCTTCAGGGGAATCAGCCCCAGCATTTT
>TRBV11-1|-|-|TRBJ2-3
CASSLGTVTDTQYF
TGTGCCAGCAGCTTAGGGACAGTCACAGATACGCAGTATTTT
>TRBV23-1|-|TRBD1|TRBJ1-5
CASRTGTGNQPQHF
TGCGCCAGCAGAACAGGGACAGGCAATCAGCCCCAGCATTTT
>TRBV19|few|-|TRBJ1-1
CASSTSPMNTEAFF
TGTGCCAGTAGTACCTCCCCCATGAACACTGAAGCTTTCTTT
>TRBV5-1|-|-|TRBJ2-7
CASNSGPTYEQYF
TGCGCCAGCAATTCGGGCCCCACCTACGAGCAGTACTTC
>TRBV7-8|-|-|TRBJ2-3
CASSFAGARTDTQYF
TGTGCCAGCAGCTTCGCCGGGGCGCGAACAGATACGCAGTATTTT
>TRBV11-2|few|-|TRBJ1-5
CASSLSAGAGGNQPQHF
TGTGCCAGCAGCCTCTCGGCCGGAGCTGGCGGCAATCAGCCCCAGCATTTT
>TRBV5-1|once|-|TRBJ2-1
CASSLQYEGNEQFF
TGCGCCAGCAGCTTGCAATACGAGGGAAATGAGCAGTTCTTC
>TRBV5-7|-|TRBD2|TRBJ2-5
CASNRRGGETQYF
TGTGCCAGCAACCGCCGGGGGGGGGAGACCCAGTACTTC
>TRBV2|-|-|TRBJ2-7
CASTRVGSSYEQYF
TGTGCCAGCACCCGGGTGGGCAGCTCCTACGAGCAGTACTTC
>TRBV7-2|once|-|TRBJ2-7
CASSHLALSSYEQYF
TGTGCCAGCAGCCATCTAGCGCTGAGCTCCTACGAGCAGTACTTC
>TRBV5-1|once|TRBD2|TRBJ2-7
CASSPAGGTYEQYF
TGCGCCAGCAGCCCAGCGGGAGGAACCTACGAGCAGTACTTC
>TRBV7-7|-|-|TRBJ2-7
CASSLADGDYEQYF
TGTGCTAGCAGCTTGGCGGACGGAGACTACGAGCAGTACTTC
>TRBV14|-|-|TRBJ2-3
CASSQDTSGHTDTQYF
TGTGCCAGCAGCCAAGATACAAGCGGCCACACAGATACGCAGTATTTT
>TRBV27|-|TRBD1|TRBJ2-7
CASSQPGQLYEQYF
TGTGCCAGCAGTCAACCGGGACAGTTATACGAGCAGTACTTC
>TRBV13|-|-|TRBJ1-2
CASSPQFVGSSNYGYTF
TGTGCCAGCAGCCCCCAGTTCGTAGGGAGCTCTAACTATGGCTACACCTTC
>TRBV9|-|-|TRBJ2-7
CASSVDEGFPDEQYF
TGTGCCAGCAGCGTAGATGAGGGGTTCCCTGACGAGCAGTACTTC
>TRBV29-1|-|TRBD1|TRBJ2-7
CSVEGDRDRSSYEQYF
TGCAGCGTTGAAGGCGACAGGGATAGAAGCTCCTACGAGCAGTACTTC
>TRBV7-9|-|TRBD1|TRBJ2-7
CASSPPLQGREQYF
TGTGCCAGCAGCCCTCCGCTACAGGGGCGCGAGCAGTACTTC
>TRBV11-2|-|TRBD1|TRBJ1-4
CASSLGSRTGGGEKLFF
TGTGCCAGCAGCTTAGGGTCTCGGACAGGGGGAGGTGAAAAACTGTTTTTT
>TRBV2|-|-|TRBJ2-5
CASCRGLQETQYF
TGTGCCAGTTGTAGGGGACTTCAAGAGACCCAGTACTTC
>TRBV29-1|-|-|TRBJ1-2
CSVEDWTVYGYTF
TGCAGCGTTGAAGATTGGACAGTCTATGGCTACACCTTC
>TRBV5-1|-|TRBD1|TRBJ2-7
CASSRTQGSAYEQYF
TGCGCCAGCAGCCGTACACAGGGGTCCGCCTACGAGCAGTACTTC
>TRBV7-6|once|TRBD2|TRBJ2-5
CASSLLAGGQETQYF
TGTGCCAGCAGCCTACTAGCGGGAGGTCAGGAGACCCAGTACTTC
>TRBV14|-|TRBD1|TRBJ2-1
CASSQDPGQGTYNEQFF
TGTGCCAGCAGCCAAGATCCAGGACAGGGGACCTACAATGAGCAGTTCTTC
>TRBV5-1|-|TRBD2|TRBJ2-3
CASSLGLAGGPTDTQYF
TGCGCCAGCAGCTTGGGACTAGCGGGAGGGCCCACAGATACGCAGTATTTT